This TCR beta chain was sequenced for a study of cytomegalovirus exposure and HLA in healthy donors. Study results and caveats: Sequencing likely produced, as an artifact, a cluster of highly shared sequence variants. In a later analysis, TCR association rates varied by HLA locus: DRB1 most, HLA-C fewest. The productive fraction for most TCR beta V segments was about 90% or about 30% in an earlier analysis.

As concerns this clone: The antigen remains unidentified. Other DNA variants within this sample encode the same CDR3.

This CDR3 comprises 16 residues. Germline loops: CDR1 MNHEY, CDR2 SVGAGI. The ends were cut back, 3 bases at V and 7 bases at J, with 16 bases in the middle. The donors, nominally healthy at sampling, likely had unrecorded immune exposures. Both 60 Vbeta primers and 13 Jbeta primers went into the PCR. TCRdb's table, derived via immunoSEQ multiplex PCR, lists solely in-frame clones and lacks some. The repertoire holds under 250,000 clones, approximately 81% seen once, with roughly 0.24% in the top ten. The TCR comes from a girl aged 2-9 years in good health and CMV-seronegative. The genes are TRBV6-5 and TRBJ1-6, with D possibly matching TRBD1 (5 bases). Sequenced input: PBMCs. This CDR3 reads CASSYPPGGWNSPLHF. In nucleotides, the CDR3 is TGTGCCAGCAGTTATCCCCCCGGGGGTTGGAATTCACCCCTCCACTTT.